This T cell receptor beta chain was retrieved from a study of long-term antiretroviral therapy in people with HIV. Study overall: Samples from the earliest time points predate the 2015 immediate-ART recommendation by about a decade.

Notes on this clone: The antigen remains unidentified.

Study-wide results and caveats: Clones that had undergone expansion before ART prevailed in the repertoire throughout all time points. HIV repertoires showed narrower CDR3 length ranges than controls. Upon ART, diversity increased but remained lower than transplant donor controls.

Germline CDR1 reads LNHDA; CDR2 reads SQIVND (reference sequence). The CDR3 loop spans 16 amino acids. Losses at the gene ends were 4 bases for V and 1 base for J; bases not matched to a gene: 7. Version v3.0 of the immunoSEQ assay was performed at survey level. Profiled with immunoSEQ multiplex PCR; TCRdb holds only in-frame clones, not every one. Among under 35,000 clones, 70% to 90% were seen once, and the ten largest hold 13%. The TCR sequence derives from a man between 18 and 35 years old with HIV. Source: unsorted PBMCs, taken 1.1 years after starting antiretroviral therapy. The rearrangement joins TRBV19 to TRBJ2-7; 10 nucleotides align to TRBD1. CDR3 residues: CASSTGTGELSYEQYF. DNA for the CDR3: TGTGCCAGTAGTACCGGGACAGGGGAATTGTCCTACGAGCAGTACTTC.